This T cell receptor (beta chain) was recorded in a study of blood T cell repertoires in COVID-19. CDR3 length: 16 amino acids. V lost 0 bases to trimming and J lost 3 bases; unmatched junction nucleotides: 7. Germline V CDR1 and CDR2: MGHRA, YSYEKL. Profiling relied on immunoSEQ multiplex PCR, and the TCRdb table lists in-frame clones only, not all of them. The table has under 300,000 clones, 75% to 95% seen once; the top ten hold 1.5% to 2%. The specimen was PBMCs or T cells enriched from blood (not recorded which). V usage is TRBV4-1 and J usage is TRBJ1-2; 7 positions agree with TRBD1. The clonotype comes from a young woman who had recovered from COVID-19. The DNA for the CDR3 is TGCGCCAGCAGCCAAGATTGGGGACAGCGCTACTATGGCTACACCTTC. This encodes CASSQDWGQRYYGYTF.